A single TCR beta chain is shown here with its context. Clinical history as reported by participants underpinned cohort assignment. Cohort 3 donors were reported recovered after two negative PCRs, clearance, or symptom resolution. This sample was included in a study of blood T cell repertoires in COVID-19. The overall study: T cells, B-cell-depleted T cells, or PBMCs supplied cDNA or gDNA.

V gave up 2 bases and J gave up 7 bases, with 12 bases separating them. CDR3 length: 14 residues. Germline CDR1 is MNHEY and CDR2 is SVGEGT. Source study methods: Amplifying reference gene primers gave estimates of nucleated cell counts. This table comes from immunoSEQ multiplex PCR, and its TCRdb copy is limited to in-frame clones, with some not included. That table gives V, J and clone size, and the DNA gave D and trimming. The sample holds roughly 180,000 clones; roughly 87% are singletons and the top ten take approximately 2.4%. V usage is TRBV6-2 or TRBV6-3 and J usage is TRBJ1-5; D gene ambiguous. The source material was PBMCs or T cells enriched from blood (not recorded which). The TCR sequence derives from a woman in her 30s who had recovered from COVID-19. The CDR3: CASSYPEPYQPQHF. DNA for the CDR3: TGTGCCAGCAGTTACCCAGAACCATACCAGCCCCAGCATTTT.